This record concerns one T cell receptor beta chain sequence. This table comes from immunoSEQ multiplex PCR, and its TCRdb copy is limited to in-frame clones, with some not included. Of 250,000 to 350,000 clones listed, 88% are singletons. The data were taken from a study of cytomegalovirus exposure and HLA in healthy donors. V was pared by 4 bases and J by 5 bases, with 8 bases of the junction left unmatched. The length of the CDR3 is 16 residues. In germline, CDR1 is SGHDT, CDR2 YYEEEE. The J gene is TRBJ2-1, the V gene TRBV5-6; 11 bases align to TRBD2. Material for sequencing was PBMCs. The receptor was derived from a woman between 18 and 29 years old in good health and CMV-seronegative. The CDR3 reads CASSRLAGGMNNEQFF. DNA for the CDR3: TGTGCCAGCAGCAGATTAGCGGGAGGGATGAACAATGAGCAGTTCTTC.